One and the same sample provided the 13 T cell receptor beta chains below, sequenced in a study of immune evolution from preneoplasia to lung adenocarcinoma. Using immunoSEQ multiplex PCR, the repertoire was profiled, and TCRdb retains in-frame clones only, with some absent. Of about 6,300 clones in the sample, approximately 88% were seen once. The sequenced material came from FFPE lung adenocarcinoma in situ tissue. These receptors originate from a donor older than 65 with lung adenocarcinoma.

V usage is TRBV7-9 and J usage is TRBJ2-7; maybe TRBD2 (6 bases). CDR1 and CDR2 from the germline V gene are SEHNR and FQNEAQ (reference sequence). Deletions cut 1 base from V and 11 bases from J, with 12 bases between. The length of the CDR3 is 12 residues. The CDR3 sequence: CASSLGSGGKYF. The DNA for the CDR3 is TGTGCCAGCAGCTTAGGTAGCGGAGGGAAGTACTTC.

The chain employs TRBV4-1 and TRBJ2-3; D is uncertain. Deletions cut 2 bases from V and 1 base from J, with 7 bases between. The CDR3 covers 14 residues. Germline V gives CDR1 MGHRA, CDR2 YSYEKL. The DNA for the CDR3 is TGCGCCAGCAGCCAAAACCCCGGCACAGATACGCAGTATTTT. As protein: CASSQNPGTDTQYF.

The chain links TRBV7-9 to TRBJ2-3; 7 nucleotides line up with TRBD2. V gave up 5 bases and J gave up 1 base; unmatched junction bases: 6. From germline, CDR1 is SEHNR and CDR2 FQNEAQ (reference sequence). The CDR3 loop spans 15 amino acids. The chain's CDR3 is CASSPAAGGTDTQYF. For the CDR3, the DNA is TGTGCCAGCAGCCCAGCCGCGGGAGGCACAGATACGCAGTATTTT.

This clone was counted a single time. This chain links TRBV1 with TRBJ1-5. TRBV1 is noted as a pseudogene. The CDR3 runs 16 residues. CDR3 loop: CTSSQEWRGSNQPQHF. The CDR3 bases are TGCACCAGCAGCCAAGAGTGGAGGGGTAGCAATCAGCCCCAGCATTTT.

The gene calls are TRBV5-5 and TRBJ1-5, with 7 positions matching TRBD1. With 4 bases clipped from V and 2 bases from J, the junction kept 12 bases outside the gene matches. Germline CDR1 is SGHKS and CDR2 is YYEKEE (reference sequence). This CDR3 has 17 residues. CDR3 bases: TGTGCCAGCAGCCCGGGACAGCGGGTTTTGGGCAATCAGCCCCAGCATTTT. The encoded protein is CASSPGQRVLGNQPQHF.

This chain joins TRBV4-1 and TRBJ2-3; TRBD1 matches 8 bases. Losses at the gene ends were 2 bases for V and 10 bases for J; bases not matched to a gene: 11. The CDR3 covers 15 residues. The germline V gene encodes CDR1 MGHRA and CDR2 YSYEKL. The CDR3 protein is CASSQPRTGFKAQYF. The CDR3 region has the DNA TGCGCCAGCAGCCAACCACGGACAGGGTTCAAGGCGCAGTATTTT.

This clone was observed a few times. The chain has TRBV7-6 and TRBJ2-7; D might be TRBD1 or TRBD2, each matching 6 bases. From germline, CDR1 is SGHVS and CDR2 FNYEAQ. There are 13 residues in the CDR3. V gave up 5 bases and J gave up 7 bases, with 15 bases separating them. CDR3 residues: CASSGPGASEQYF. The DNA of the CDR3 is TGTGCCAGCAGCGGTCCGGGGGCCAGTGAGCAGTACTTC.

By frequency in the sample, this clone is medium-sized (0.01 to 0.1%). This chain connects TRBV29-1 to TRBJ2-2, with a possible D match to TRBD2 (6 bases). The CDR3 consists of 12 residues. V lost 5 bases, J lost 3 bases, and 7 bases lay in between. Germline V gene lookup returns CDR1 SQVTM and CDR2 ANQGSEA. In DNA, the CDR3 is TGCAGCGTTAGGGACTACACCGGGGAGCTGTTTTTT. Encoded protein: CSVRDYTGELFF.

This clone showed up just a few times. The chain uses TRBV4-1 and TRBJ1-5; D remains ambiguous. Trimming took 0 bases from V and 6 from J, leaving 12 bases between them. The CDR3 consists of 15 residues. CDR1 and CDR2 (germline): MGHRA, YSYEKL. CDR3 sequence (DNA): TGCGCCAGCAGCCAAGATTGGGCACTGGGTCAGCCCCAGCATTTT. Translating gives CASSQDWALGQPQHF.

This chain joins TRBV6-1 and TRBJ2-2; 10 bases match TRBD2. The CDR3 covers 15 residues. CDR1 is MNHNS, CDR2 SASEGT, per germline. The junction had 5 bases not matched to a gene; V was cut back by 4 bases and J by 6 bases. The chain's CDR3 is CASSGLAGVAGELFF. As DNA, the CDR3 is TGTGCCAGCAGTGGTCTAGCGGGAGTTGCCGGGGAGCTGTTTTTT.

V gene TRBV11-2 combines with J gene TRBJ1-1, with TRBD1 identical over 9 bases. Trimming at V came to 5 bases and at J to 1 base, leaving 2 bases not matched to a gene. The CDR3 has 14 residues. From germline, CDR1 is SGHAT and CDR2 FQNNGV. CDR3 nucleotides: TGTGCCAGCAGCCGACAGGGGGGGAACACTGAAGCTTTCTTT. Protein product: CASSRQGGNTEAFF.

The CDR3 DNA is TGTGCCAGCAGCTTTTTCTTGGGCAGGGGGCGGACAGATACGCAGTATTTT. It yields the protein CASSFFLGRGRTDTQYF. V and J are TRBV5-4 and TRBJ2-3, with TRBD1 matching 8 bases. V was clipped by 2 bases and J by 3 bases; unmatched bases: 11. Germline CDR1 is SGHNT and CDR2 is YYREEE (reference sequence). This CDR3 comprises 17 residues.

The chain has TRBV10-3 and TRBJ2-7; the match to TRBD1 covers 9 bases. V was pared by 6 bases and J by 7 bases, with 13 bases of the junction left unmatched. The CDR3 totals 15 residues. Looked up from germline, CDR1 is ENHRY and CDR2 is SYGVKD. DNA of the CDR3: TGTGCCATCAGGGATGGGACAGGGAGGGGTGGTGAGCAGTACTTC. Amino acids: CAIRDGTGRGGEQYF.